The 13 T cell receptor beta chains below all came from one sample that was sequenced in a study of blood T cell repertoires in COVID-19. The table came from immunoSEQ multiplex PCR; TCRdb's copy has only in-frame clones and leaves some out. Here the sample spans approximately 350,000 clones, about 88% being singletons. What was sequenced was peripheral blood. All receptors derive from a woman aged 55 to 70 with COVID-19, enrolled during active disease.

The chain combines TRBV19 with TRBJ2-7; maybe TRBD1 (6 bases). The germline gives CDR1 LNHDA, CDR2 SQIVND (reference sequence). V lost 5 bases and J lost 2, with 13 bases in between. The CDR3 totals 14 residues. CDR3 sequence: CASSQDRPTYEQYF. The CDR3 DNA follows: TGTGCCAGTAGTCAGGACAGACCTACCTACGAGCAGTACTTC.

The chain employs TRBV7-3 and TRBJ2-1, with TRBD2 identical over 10 bases. Germline V gives CDR1 SGHTA, CDR2 FQGTGA. The CDR3 covers 16 residues. V dropped 5 bases and J dropped 0; count of bases not matched to a gene: 4. The CDR3 is CASSNSGGDSYNEQFF. In DNA form, the CDR3 reads TGTGCCAGCAGCAACAGCGGGGGGGACTCCTACAATGAGCAGTTCTTC.

The chain links TRBV2 to TRBJ2-3, with 11 bases that match TRBD2. The CDR3 length is 15 residues. V lost 7 bases, J lost 0 bases, and 3 bases stayed unmatched. The germline CDR1 and CDR2 sequences are SNHLY and FYNNEI. CDR3 amino acids: CASKGLAVSTDTQYF. As DNA, the CDR3 is TGTGCCAGCAAGGGACTAGCGGTGAGCACAGATACGCAGTATTTT.

The V gene is TRBV2, the J gene TRBJ1-2; D is perhaps TRBD1 (6 bases). The CDR3 consists of 15 residues. The V gene lost 1 base and the J gene lost 5 bases, with 14 bases spanning the gap. CDR1 and CDR2 from the germline V gene are SNHLY and FYNNEI. In DNA, the CDR3 is TGTGCCAGCAGTGAAGGTCCCAGGGGAGAGTATGGCTACACCTTC. It codes for CASSEGPRGEYGYTF.

This chain joins TRBV6-5 and TRBJ2-7; D is possibly TRBD1 (5 bases). Germline CDR1 MNHEY, CDR2 SVGAGI. V lost 6 bases to trimming and J lost 0 bases, with 12 bases between them. CDR3 length: 14 residues. CDR3 protein: CASRPRQNSYEQYF. The CDR3 DNA is TGTGCCAGCAGGCCTAGACAGAACTCCTACGAGCAGTACTTC.

The chain recombines TRBV7-9 with TRBJ2-7, with D perhaps matching TRBD1 (7 bases). Germline V gene data show CDR1 as SEHNR and CDR2 as FQNEAQ (reference sequence). The germline V and J ends were trimmed by 6 bases and 7 bases, with 16 bases remaining between them. There are 13 residues in the CDR3. The CDR3 nucleotides read TGTGCCAGCAGTCGCCAGACAGGGAGGGAGCAGTACTTC. The encoded protein is CASSRQTGREQYF.

V is TRBV10-3 and J is TRBJ2-7, with TRBD1 matching over 7 bases. V lost 10 bases to trimming and J lost 5 bases; unmatched junction nucleotides: 8. Germline CDR1 and CDR2: ENHRY and SYGVKD. This CDR3 is built from 12 residues. CDR3 amino acids: CATGTAVDEQYF. CDR3 DNA: TGTGCCACCGGGACAGCTGTCGACGAGCAGTACTTC.

The chain uses TRBV5-1 and TRBJ2-3, with 7 bases that match TRBD2. Looked up from germline, CDR1 is SGHRS and CDR2 is YFSETQ. V dropped 5 bases and J dropped 1; count of bases not matched to a gene: 13. This CDR3 region has 17 residues. CDR3 in DNA: TGCGCCAGCAGGACCTCCGGGACCGCGGGGGGCACAGATACGCAGTATTTT. Residues: CASRTSGTAGGTDTQYF.

This chain connects TRBV30 to TRBJ1-1; D gene ambiguous. V was clipped by 7 bases and J by 4 bases, with 16 bases between them. The CDR3 length is 13 residues. Germline-derived CDR1 and CDR2 are GTSNPN and SVGIG (reference sequence). CDR3 residues: CAYLRGMGTEAFF. The CDR3 bases are TGTGCCTACCTACGGGGTATGGGCACTGAAGCTTTCTTT.

The chain carries TRBV2 and TRBJ2-7; 8 bases match TRBD1. Losses at the gene ends were 7 bases for V and 2 bases for J; bases not matched to a gene: 10. The CDR3 contains 15 residues. Germline V gene lookup returns CDR1 SNHLY and CDR2 FYNNEI. The CDR3 region is CASKAGGIFAYEQYF. In nucleotides, the CDR3 is TGTGCCAGCAAGGCAGGGGGCATCTTCGCCTACGAGCAGTACTTC.

A few counts support this clone. The genes are TRBV25-1 and TRBJ1-2, with D tentatively TRBD1 (6 bases). The CDR3 has 12 residues. Trimming left V 6 bases short and J 6 bases short, with 11 bases between. Germline V gene data show CDR1 as MGHDK and CDR2 as SYGVNS. CDR3 residues: CASRDSGDGYTF. CDR3 DNA sequence: TGTGCCAGCAGGGATTCAGGGGATGGCTACACCTTC.

The V gene is TRBV10-3, the J gene TRBJ2-2; a possible D gene is TRBD2 (7 bases). The V gene lost 4 bases and the J gene lost 0 bases, with 12 bases spanning the gap. The germline V gene encodes CDR1 ENHRY and CDR2 SYGVKD. This CDR3 has 16 residues. The CDR3, as DNA: TGTGCCATCAGTGTTCGCGGGGGCGCGAACACCGGGGAGCTGTTTTTT. Its protein is CAISVRGGANTGELFF.

The chain links TRBV24-1 to TRBJ2-1, with TRBD2 matching 13 bases. Germline CDR1 is KGHDR and CDR2 is SFDVKD. Trimming removed 2 bases from V and 9 bases from J; junction bases left unmatched: 9. CDR3 length equals 17 residues. CDR3 region: CATSDSFTSGGASEQFF. The CDR3 DNA is TGTGCCACCAGTGATTCGTTCACTAGCGGGGGGGCCAGTGAGCAGTTCTTC.